A single T cell receptor beta chain is shown here with its context. Method: immunoSEQ multiplex PCR; TCRdb's copy keeps in-frame clones and lacks some. In the table there are more than 2,000,000 clones, 90% to 95% of which are singletons. CDR3 length equals 16 residues. Trimming took 4 bases from V and 3 from J; bases not matched to a gene: 6. CDR1 and CDR2 (germline): SGHRS, YFSETQ. These data are taken from a study of shared clonotypes between healthy human individuals. This clonotype was sampled from a man between 18 and 35 years old in good health. The sequenced sample consisted of naive CD4+ T cells sorted from blood. Documented subset: CD45RA+ positively selected. V gene TRBV5-1 combines with J gene TRBJ2-3, with 12 bases aligning to TRBD1. CDR3: CASSPGTGGATDTQYF. CDR3 coding DNA: TGCGCCAGCAGCCCGGGGACAGGGGGCGCAACAGATACGCAGTATTTT. The whole variable domain, filled in from reference TRBV5-1 and TRBJ2-3, reads KAGVTQTPRYLIKTRGQQVTLSCSPISGHRSVSWYQQTPGQGLQFLFEYFSETQRNKGNFPGRFSGRQFSNSRSEMNVSTLELGDSALYLCASSPGTGGATDTQYFGPGTRLTVL.